Listed below are T cell receptor beta chains from one sample, sequenced in a study of cytomegalovirus exposure and HLA in healthy donors. Generated by immunoSEQ multiplex PCR, the TCRdb table keeps only in-frame clones and is missing some. The table has fewer than 200,000 clones, approximately 80% seen once. Sequencing input: PBMCs. The receptor source for this set is a woman under 30 in good health and CMV-seronegative. CDR3s include the opening cysteine and the closing phenylalanine or tryptophan. D genes are given only for firm matches. Rows may omit the clone size; those that give it use once, few, many or a size class.

V gene: TRBV19
D gene: -
CDR3 length: 14
clone size: few
J gene: TRBJ2-2
CDR3 protein: CASSMQGYTGELFF
CDR3 DNA: TGTGCCAGTAGTATGCAGGGGTACACCGGGGAGCTGTTTTTT

V gene: TRBV30
D gene: -
CDR3 length: 14
clone size: -
J gene: TRBJ2-1
CDR3 protein: CASAPFRGQNEQFF
CDR3 DNA: TGTGCCTCGGCCCCATTTAGGGGCCAGAATGAGCAGTTCTTC

V gene: TRBV19
D gene: TRBD1
CDR3 length: 14
clone size: once
J gene: TRBJ2-3
CDR3 protein: CASSMGQGTDTQYF
CDR3 DNA: TGTGCCAGTAGTATGGGACAGGGCACAGATACGCAGTATTTT

V gene: TRBV7-9
D gene: TRBD2
CDR3 length: 19
clone size: -
J gene: TRBJ2-6
CDR3 protein: CASSLLGVAGVYGANVLTF
CDR3 DNA: TGTGCCAGCAGCCTCCTTGGTGTAGCGGGAGTCTATGGGGCCAACGTCCTGACTTTC

V gene: TRBV4-2
D gene: TRBD1
CDR3 length: 14
clone size: once
J gene: TRBJ2-7
CDR3 protein: CASSQWDRGYEQYF
CDR3 DNA: TGTGCCAGCAGCCAATGGGACAGGGGATACGAGCAGTACTTC

V gene: TRBV6-6
D gene: -
CDR3 length: 14
clone size: -
J gene: TRBJ1-5
CDR3 protein: CASSVTQRYQPQHF
CDR3 DNA: TGTGCCAGCAGTGTCACACAGCGGTATCAGCCCCAGCATTTT

V gene: TRBV7-8
D gene: TRBD1
CDR3 length: 17
clone size: few
J gene: TRBJ1-1
CDR3 protein: CASLNGGTGGLSKEAFF
CDR3 DNA: TGTGCCAGTCTGAACGGGGGGACAGGGGGACTATCTAAAGAAGCTTTCTTT

V gene: TRBV11-3
D gene: TRBD1
CDR3 length: 15
clone size: -
J gene: TRBJ2-7
CDR3 protein: CASSLKGTGAYEQYF
CDR3 DNA: TGTGCCAGCAGCCTCAAAGGGACAGGGGCCTACGAGCAGTACTTC

V gene: TRBV5-6
D gene: TRBD1
CDR3 length: 15
clone size: -
J gene: TRBJ2-7
CDR3 protein: CASSLGGTVSYEQYF
CDR3 DNA: TGTGCCAGCAGCTTGGGAGGGACAGTTTCTTACGAGCAGTACTTC

V gene: TRBV12-5
D gene: TRBD1
CDR3 length: 16
clone size: few
J gene: TRBJ2-5
CDR3 protein: CASGLFRTGTAVTQYF
CDR3 DNA: TGTGCTAGTGGTTTGTTCCGGACAGGCACTGCTGTGACCCAGTACTTC

V gene: TRBV2
D gene: -
CDR3 length: 16
clone size: -
J gene: TRBJ2-7
CDR3 protein: CASSVNRDLPSYEQYF
CDR3 DNA: TGTGCCAGCAGCGTGAACCGGGACTTGCCCTCCTACGAGCAGTACTTC

V gene: TRBV9
D gene: TRBD2
CDR3 length: 14
clone size: -
J gene: TRBJ2-1
CDR3 protein: CASSSRLAADEQFF
CDR3 DNA: TGTGCCAGCAGCTCCAGACTAGCTGCCGATGAGCAGTTCTTC

V gene: TRBV5-1
D gene: -
CDR3 length: 14
clone size: once
J gene: TRBJ1-1
CDR3 protein: CASSFRGPNTEAFF
CDR3 DNA: TGCGCCAGCAGCTTTAGGGGCCCGAACACTGAAGCTTTCTTT

V gene: TRBV5-6
D gene: TRBD2
CDR3 length: 14
clone size: -
J gene: TRBJ2-7
CDR3 protein: CASSPSGRAYEQYF
CDR3 DNA: TGTGCCAGCAGCCCTAGCGGGAGAGCATACGAGCAGTACTTC

V gene: TRBV6-1
D gene: -
CDR3 length: 16
clone size: -
J gene: TRBJ2-1
CDR3 protein: CASSARATGAEGEQFF
CDR3 DNA: TGTGCCAGCAGTGCTAGGGCTACGGGAGCGGAAGGTGAGCAGTTCTTC

V gene: TRBV21-1
D gene: -
CDR3 length: 15
clone size: few
J gene: TRBJ2-5
CDR3 protein: CASSKREGVCETQYF
CDR3 DNA: TGTGCCAGCAGCAAAAGGGAGGGGGTATGTGAGACCCAGTACTTC

V gene: TRBV6-4
D gene: -
CDR3 length: 16
clone size: -
J gene: TRBJ2-6
CDR3 protein: CASSDSTSSGANVLTF
CDR3 DNA: TGTGCCAGCAGTGACTCAACAAGCTCTGGGGCCAACGTCCTGACTTTC

V gene: TRBV5-1
D gene: -
CDR3 length: 16
clone size: -
J gene: TRBJ2-3
CDR3 protein: CASSLLRGTSTDTQYF
CDR3 DNA: TGCGCCAGCAGCTTGTTGCGGGGAACTAGCACAGATACGCAGTATTTT

V gene: TRBV5-4
D gene: -
CDR3 length: 15
clone size: -
J gene: TRBJ2-3
CDR3 protein: CASSFSLANTDTQYF
CDR3 DNA: TGTGCCAGCAGCTTTAGTTTAGCGAACACAGATACGCAGTATTTT

V gene: TRBV18
D gene: TRBD2
CDR3 length: 17
clone size: -
J gene: TRBJ2-3
CDR3 protein: CASSPAATSEGKDTQYF
CDR3 DNA: TGTGCCAGCTCACCAGCCGCCACTAGCGAGGGCAAGGATACGCAGTATTTT

V gene: TRBV18
D gene: -
CDR3 length: 15
clone size: -
J gene: TRBJ1-4
CDR3 protein: CASSPPSGQNEKLFF
CDR3 DNA: TGTGCCAGCTCACCACCTTCAGGTCAGAATGAAAAACTGTTTTTT

V gene: TRBV4-1
D gene: TRBD2
CDR3 length: 14
clone size: -
J gene: TRBJ2-7
CDR3 protein: CASSRTSGLYEQYF
CDR3 DNA: TGCGCCAGCAGCCGAACTAGCGGACTATACGAGCAGTACTTC

V gene: TRBV9
D gene: TRBD1
CDR3 length: 12
clone size: -
J gene: TRBJ1-3
CDR3 protein: CAITGGGNTIYF
CDR3 DNA: TGTGCCATCACAGGGGGAGGAAACACCATATATTTT

V gene: TRBV29-1
D gene: TRBD1
CDR3 length: 13
clone size: once
J gene: TRBJ1-1
CDR3 protein: CSVGTGKNTEAFF
CDR3 DNA: TGCAGCGTTGGGACAGGAAAGAACACTGAAGCTTTCTTT

V gene: TRBV9
D gene: -
CDR3 length: 15
clone size: -
J gene: TRBJ1-1
CDR3 protein: CASSVEPGMNTEAFF
CDR3 DNA: TGTGCCAGCAGCGTAGAACCAGGGATGAACACTGAAGCTTTCTTT

V gene: TRBV30
D gene: -
CDR3 length: 15
clone size: -
J gene: TRBJ1-3
CDR3 protein: CAWSYRVSTGNTIYF
CDR3 DNA: TGTGCCTGGAGTTACAGGGTTTCAACTGGAAACACCATATATTTT

V gene: TRBV5-6
D gene: -
CDR3 length: 11
clone size: -
J gene: TRBJ2-2
CDR3 protein: CASSVHGELFF
CDR3 DNA: TGTGCCAGCAGCGTTCACGGGGAGCTGTTTTTT

V gene: TRBV19
D gene: -
CDR3 length: 15
clone size: -
J gene: TRBJ1-5
CDR3 protein: CASSRSPGAFEPQHF
CDR3 DNA: TGTGCCAGTAGTCGCAGTCCAGGGGCGTTTGAGCCCCAGCATTTT

V gene: TRBV5-1
D gene: -
CDR3 length: 16
clone size: -
J gene: TRBJ2-3
CDR3 protein: CASSLEQGRATDTQYF
CDR3 DNA: TGCGCCAGCAGCTTGGAGCAGGGGAGGGCGACAGATACGCAGTATTTT

V gene: TRBV21-1
D gene: -
CDR3 length: 13
clone size: -
J gene: TRBJ2-1
CDR3 protein: CASSPRGRGEQFF
CDR3 DNA: TGTGCCAGCAGCCCCCGTGGTAGAGGTGAGCAGTTCTTC

V gene: TRBV11-3
D gene: TRBD2
CDR3 length: 15
clone size: -
J gene: TRBJ2-5
CDR3 protein: CASSSGLATTETQYF
CDR3 DNA: TGTGCCAGCAGCTCCGGACTAGCGACAACTGAGACCCAGTACTTC

V gene: TRBV6-6
D gene: TRBD1
CDR3 length: 14
clone size: -
J gene: TRBJ2-1
CDR3 protein: CASRYRGVGNEQFF
CDR3 DNA: TGTGCCAGCAGGTACAGGGGTGTGGGCAATGAGCAGTTCTTC

V gene: TRBV5-4
D gene: TRBD1
CDR3 length: 12
clone size: -
J gene: TRBJ2-7
CDR3 protein: CASSLRQGGWYF
CDR3 DNA: TGTGCCAGCAGCCTTCGACAGGGTGGTTGGTACTTC

V gene: TRBV29-1
D gene: -
CDR3 length: 12
clone size: -
J gene: TRBJ1-1
CDR3 protein: CSVLRENTEAFF
CDR3 DNA: TGCAGCGTTCTCCGCGAGAACACTGAAGCTTTCTTT

V gene: TRBV19
D gene: TRBD2
CDR3 length: 15
clone size: -
J gene: TRBJ2-3
CDR3 protein: CASRATSGSIDTQYF
CDR3 DNA: TGTGCCAGTAGGGCGACTAGCGGGAGCATAGATACGCAGTATTTT

V gene: TRBV19
D gene: -
CDR3 length: 14
clone size: -
J gene: TRBJ2-7
CDR3 protein: CASRLGRGDYEQYF
CDR3 DNA: TGTGCCAGTAGGCTAGGGCGGGGAGACTACGAGCAGTACTTC

V gene: TRBV29-1
D gene: TRBD1
CDR3 length: 21
clone size: -
J gene: TRBJ2-1
CDR3 protein: CSGVKVTTGTIGWWLDNEQFF
CDR3 DNA: TGCAGCGGGGTGAAGGTTACGACAGGGACGATTGGGTGGTGGCTGGACAATGAGCAGTTCTTC

V gene: TRBV10-3
D gene: TRBD2
CDR3 length: 23
clone size: -
J gene: TRBJ2-7
CDR3 protein: CAISTRGDRQGLAGPKSSYEQYF
CDR3 DNA: TGTGCCATCAGTACGCGTGGGGACAGACAGGGACTAGCGGGCCCTAAGAGCTCCTACGAGCAGTACTTC

V gene: TRBV9
D gene: TRBD2
CDR3 length: 17
clone size: -
J gene: TRBJ2-1
CDR3 protein: CASSALLAGGRDNEQFF
CDR3 DNA: TGTGCCAGCAGCGCACTACTAGCGGGAGGCCGGGACAATGAGCAGTTCTTC

V gene: TRBV2
D gene: -
CDR3 length: 12
clone size: once
J gene: TRBJ1-1
CDR3 protein: CASRGGLTEAFF
CDR3 DNA: TGTGCCAGCAGGGGGGGGTTGACTGAAGCTTTCTTT

V gene: TRBV27
D gene: TRBD2
CDR3 length: 15
clone size: -
J gene: TRBJ2-7
CDR3 protein: CASSVAGGTPYEQYF
CDR3 DNA: TGTGCCAGCAGTGTAGCGGGAGGAACGCCCTACGAGCAGTACTTC

V gene: TRBV4-2
D gene: -
CDR3 length: 15
clone size: -
J gene: TRBJ1-2
CDR3 protein: CASSQGNRETYGYTF
CDR3 DNA: TGTGCCAGCAGCCAGGGTAACAGGGAAACCTATGGCTACACCTTC

V gene: TRBV15
D gene: -
CDR3 length: 15
clone size: -
J gene: TRBJ2-1
CDR3 protein: CATSPRSSSYNEQFF
CDR3 DNA: TGTGCCACCAGCCCCCGTTCGAGTTCTTACAATGAGCAGTTCTTC

V gene: TRBV14
D gene: TRBD1
CDR3 length: 14
clone size: -
J gene: TRBJ1-4
CDR3 protein: CASSRTGFSEKLFF
CDR3 DNA: TGTGCCAGCAGCCGGACAGGGTTCAGCGAAAAACTGTTTTTT

V gene: TRBV2
D gene: -
CDR3 length: 15
clone size: -
J gene: TRBJ1-6
CDR3 protein: CASRDDSSYNSPLHF
CDR3 DNA: TGTGCCAGCAGGGATGACAGCTCCTATAATTCACCCCTCCACTTT

V gene: TRBV4-1
D gene: -
CDR3 length: 15
clone size: -
J gene: TRBJ1-1
CDR3 protein: CASSPRGTANTEAFF
CDR3 DNA: TGCGCCAGCAGCCCACGCGGGACGGCGAACACTGAAGCTTTCTTT

V gene: TRBV30
D gene: -
CDR3 length: 16
clone size: few
J gene: TRBJ1-1
CDR3 protein: CAWESWAGKGNTEAFF
CDR3 DNA: TGTGCCTGGGAGAGTTGGGCGGGGAAAGGCAACACTGAAGCTTTCTTT

V gene: TRBV5-1
D gene: -
CDR3 length: 13
clone size: few
J gene: TRBJ2-5
CDR3 protein: CASSSRGGETQYF
CDR3 DNA: TGCGCCAGCAGCTCCAGGGGTGGAGAGACCCAGTACTTC

V gene: TRBV28
D gene: TRBD2
CDR3 length: 18
clone size: once
J gene: TRBJ2-7
CDR3 protein: CASSQARGTSGRIYEQYF
CDR3 DNA: TGTGCCAGCAGCCAAGCCCGAGGGACTAGCGGGAGGATATACGAGCAGTACTTC

V gene: TRBV28
D gene: TRBD1
CDR3 length: 12
clone size: -
J gene: TRBJ1-5
CDR3 protein: CAGRQGGEPQHF
CDR3 DNA: TGTGCCGGCCGACAGGGGGGGGAGCCCCAGCATTTT

V gene: TRBV6-5
D gene: TRBD2
CDR3 length: 16
clone size: -
J gene: TRBJ2-3
CDR3 protein: CASSYAPSGPTDTQYF
CDR3 DNA: TGTGCCAGCAGTTACGCGCCTAGCGGACCCACAGATACGCAGTATTTT

V gene: TRBV10-3
D gene: TRBD1
CDR3 length: 16
clone size: -
J gene: TRBJ2-7
CDR3 protein: CAISPRMDRGLDEQYF
CDR3 DNA: TGTGCCATCAGTCCCAGAATGGACAGGGGGCTTGACGAGCAGTACTTC

V gene: TRBV5-4
D gene: -
CDR3 length: 15
clone size: -
J gene: TRBJ2-1
CDR3 protein: CAGGRGPSSYNEQFF
CDR3 DNA: TGTGCCGGCGGTAGGGGCCCGAGCTCCTACAATGAGCAGTTCTTC

V gene: TRBV28
D gene: TRBD1
CDR3 length: 16
clone size: -
J gene: TRBJ2-7
CDR3 protein: CASSLWGQGREGEQYF
CDR3 DNA: TGTGCCAGCAGTTTATGGGGACAGGGGAGGGAGGGCGAGCAGTACTTC

V gene: TRBV11-2
D gene: TRBD2
CDR3 length: 14
clone size: -
J gene: TRBJ2-7
CDR3 protein: CASGRAGSSYEQYF
CDR3 DNA: TGTGCCAGCGGGCGAGCGGGATCCTCCTACGAGCAGTACTTC

V gene: TRBV7-8
D gene: TRBD1
CDR3 length: 14
clone size: -
J gene: TRBJ2-3
CDR3 protein: CASRLGRDRNTQYF
CDR3 DNA: TGTGCCAGCAGGCTCGGTAGGGACAGGAATACGCAGTATTTT

V gene: TRBV10-3
D gene: TRBD1
CDR3 length: 14
clone size: -
J gene: TRBJ2-1
CDR3 protein: CAIGARQGINEQFF
CDR3 DNA: TGTGCCATCGGCGCCAGACAGGGTATCAATGAGCAGTTCTTC

V gene: TRBV6-6
D gene: TRBD2
CDR3 length: 16
clone size: few
J gene: TRBJ2-3
CDR3 protein: CASRDLLAGLTDTQYF
CDR3 DNA: TGTGCCAGCAGGGACCTTCTAGCGGGCCTCACAGATACGCAGTATTTT

V gene: TRBV10-3
D gene: -
CDR3 length: 16
clone size: -
J gene: TRBJ2-7
CDR3 protein: CAISESQTSRPYEQYF
CDR3 DNA: TGTGCCATCAGTGAGTCGCAAACTAGCCGGCCCTACGAGCAGTACTTC

V gene: TRBV5-4
D gene: TRBD1
CDR3 length: 17
clone size: -
J gene: TRBJ2-7
CDR3 protein: CASSLGDRGSYSYEQYF
CDR3 DNA: TGTGCCAGCAGCTTGGGGGACAGGGGGAGCTACTCCTACGAGCAGTACTTC